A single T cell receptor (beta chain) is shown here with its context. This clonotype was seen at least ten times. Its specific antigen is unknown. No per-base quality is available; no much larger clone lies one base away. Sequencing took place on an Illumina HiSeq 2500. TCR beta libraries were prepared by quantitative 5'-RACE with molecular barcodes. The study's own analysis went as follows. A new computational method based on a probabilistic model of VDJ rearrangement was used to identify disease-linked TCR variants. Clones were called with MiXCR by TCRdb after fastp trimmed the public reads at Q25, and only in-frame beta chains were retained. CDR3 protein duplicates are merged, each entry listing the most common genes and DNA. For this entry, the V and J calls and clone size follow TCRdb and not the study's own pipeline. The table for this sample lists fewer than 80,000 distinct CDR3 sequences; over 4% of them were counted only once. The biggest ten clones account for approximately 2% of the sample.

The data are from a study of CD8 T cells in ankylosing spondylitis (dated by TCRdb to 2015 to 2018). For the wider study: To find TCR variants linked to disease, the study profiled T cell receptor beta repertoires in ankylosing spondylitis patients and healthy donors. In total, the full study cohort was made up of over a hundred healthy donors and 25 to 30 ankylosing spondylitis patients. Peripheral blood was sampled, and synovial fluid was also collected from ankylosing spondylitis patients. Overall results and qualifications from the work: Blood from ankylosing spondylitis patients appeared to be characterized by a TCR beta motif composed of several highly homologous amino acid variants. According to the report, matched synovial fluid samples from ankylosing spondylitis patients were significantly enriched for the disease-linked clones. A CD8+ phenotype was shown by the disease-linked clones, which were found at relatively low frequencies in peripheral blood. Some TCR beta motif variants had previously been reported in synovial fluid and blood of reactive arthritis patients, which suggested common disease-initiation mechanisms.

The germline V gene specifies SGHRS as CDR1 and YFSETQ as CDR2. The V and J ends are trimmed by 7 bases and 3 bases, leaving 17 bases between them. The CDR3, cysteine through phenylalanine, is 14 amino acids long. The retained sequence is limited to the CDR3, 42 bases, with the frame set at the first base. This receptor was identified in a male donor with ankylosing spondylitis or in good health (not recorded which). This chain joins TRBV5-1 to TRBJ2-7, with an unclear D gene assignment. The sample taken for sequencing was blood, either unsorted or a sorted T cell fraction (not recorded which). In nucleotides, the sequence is TGCGCCAGCCGAACCGCGGACGGATACTACGAGCAGTACTTC. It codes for CASRTADGYYEQYF. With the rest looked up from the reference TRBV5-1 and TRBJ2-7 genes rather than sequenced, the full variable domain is KAGVTQTPRYLIKTRGQQVTLSCSPISGHRSVSWYQQTPGQGLQFLFEYFSETQRNKGNFPGRFSGRQFSNSRSEMNVSTLELGDSALYLCASRTADGYYEQYFGPGTRLTVT.